A selection of T cell receptor beta chains follows, all from one sample in a study of blood T cells in healthy people across ages. TCRdb passed the 5' RACE reads through MiXCR, listing each CDR3 protein once. The sample has 850,000 to 1,100,000 distinct CDR3 sequences; roughly two fifths are singletons. Sequenced: blood. The receptor set was obtained from a man younger than 35 in good health. Each CDR3 is given with its conserved first and last residue. The D gene is left open where the match is weak. Rows give clone size only sometimes, using once, few, many, or a class for an expanded clone.

d_gene	v_gene	j_gene	abundance	CDR3nt	CDR3aa
.	TRBV10-2	TRBJ2-1	.	TGCGCCAGCAGAGGAGGAATCAACAATGAGCAGTTCTTC	CASRGGINNEQFF
.	TRBV5-6	TRBJ1-1	.	TGTGCCAGCAGCTTGGAATTAGGGACCCCTGAAGCTTTCTTT	CASSLELGTPEAFF
.	TRBV7-2	TRBJ1-1	many	TGCGCCAGCAGCTTGGGCAGGGAAGCTTTCTTT	CASSLGREAFF
.	TRBV7-3	TRBJ2-1	few	TGTGCCAGCAGCCCCTCAGCCACCCCCAGCTCCTACAATGAGCAGTTCTTC	CASSPSATPSSYNEQFF
.	TRBV15	TRBJ1-3	.	TGTGCCACTTCGGCACGGGTAGCTGCTGGAAACACCATATATTTT	CATSARVAAGNTIYF
TRBD2	TRBV14	TRBJ2-3	.	TGTGCCAGCAGCCTTTGGACTAGCGGAGGCACAGATACGCAGTATTTT	CASSLWTSGGTDTQYF
.	TRBV28	TRBJ2-5	few	TGTGCCAGCAGTTTAATCGTGACAGAACAAGAGACCCAGTACTTC	CASSLIVTEQETQYF
.	TRBV3-1	TRBJ2-3	.	TGTGCCAGCAGCCCCCAAGGACGGAGCCGCAACACAGATACGCAGTATTTT	CASSPQGRSRNTDTQYF
.	TRBV5-1	TRBJ2-3	.	TGCGCCAGCAGCTTGGAGGCAGAGAGCACAGATACGCAGTATTTT	CASSLEAESTDTQYF
TRBD2	TRBV4-2	TRBJ2-3	.	TGTGCCAGCAGCCAAGATGGAGCGGGGGCAAGCACAGATATGCAGTATTTT	CASSQDGAGASTDMQYF
.	TRBV10-3	TRBJ1-2	few	TGTGTCATCAGTGCGGATGGGTTAACTTATGGCTACACCTTC	CVISADGLTYGYTF
.	TRBV9	TRBJ1-3	.	TGTGCCAGCAGCCCCACGGACGGCTCTGGAAACACCATATATTTT	CASSPTDGSGNTIYF